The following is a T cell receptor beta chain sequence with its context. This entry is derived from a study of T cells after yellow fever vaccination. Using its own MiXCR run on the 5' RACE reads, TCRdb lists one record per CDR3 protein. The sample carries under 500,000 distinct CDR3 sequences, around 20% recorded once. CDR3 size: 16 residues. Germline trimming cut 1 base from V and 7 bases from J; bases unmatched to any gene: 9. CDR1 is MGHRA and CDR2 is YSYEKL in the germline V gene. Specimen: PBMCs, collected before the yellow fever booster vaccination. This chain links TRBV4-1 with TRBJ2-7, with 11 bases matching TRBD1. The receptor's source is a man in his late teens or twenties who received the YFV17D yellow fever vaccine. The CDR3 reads CASSQAERTGGGEQYV. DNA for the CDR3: TGCGCCAGCAGCCAAGCCGAACGGACAGGGGGCGGGGAGCAGTACGTC.